This T cell receptor (beta chain) was sequenced during a study of patients and donors after allogeneic stem cell transplantation. TCRdb independently ran MiXCR on the RT-PCR reads; one entry per CDR3 protein. The table includes roughly 880,000 distinct CDR3 sequences, around 17% detected once. This CDR3 contains 14 residues. The germline V gene encodes CDR1 SQVTM and CDR2 ANQGSEA. V lost 7 bases, J lost 0 bases, and 6 bases stayed unmatched. This sequence joins TRBV29-1 and TRBJ1-1; 9 bases fit TRBD1. The TCR sequence derives from a human donor who was either an allogeneic HSCT recipient or a stem cell or donor lymphocyte infusion donor (not recorded which). It is not recorded whose cells these are; they may come from a transplant donor. The specimen was blood, either unsorted or a sorted T cell fraction (not recorded which). This CDR3 reads CSGDRVVMNTEAFF. Written as DNA, the CDR3 is TGCAGCGGGGACAGGGTGGTTATGAACACTGAAGCTTTCTTT.